Below, one TCR beta chain is given with its context. The protocol was immunoSEQ multiplex PCR, while the TCRdb copy is restricted to in-frame clones and leaves out a portion. Altogether 470,000 or so clones are present, 70% to 80% being singletons, with the ten largest covering around 13%. CDR3 length: 12 amino acids. V was shortened by 4 bases and J by 3 bases, with 7 bases between the two germline ends. The germline V gene has CDR1 GTSNPN and CDR2 SVGIG (reference sequence). This sample stems from a study of shared clonotypes between healthy human individuals. The source of this sequence is a woman aged 40 to 49 in good health. Some clones in this sample may be carry-over from other donors' samples. Sequenced sample: PBMCs. The gene calls are TRBV30 and TRBJ2-1; no definite D call. The CDR3 loop is CAWTPDYNEQFF. The CDR3, as DNA: TGTGCCTGGACTCCAGACTACAATGAGCAGTTCTTC.